Below, one TCR beta chain is given with its context. This specimen comes from a study of cytomegalovirus exposure and HLA in healthy donors. Study context: Prior work identified under 130 million unique TCR beta sequences in about 179 million T cells.

V lost 3 bases to trimming and J lost 1 base, with 15 bases between them. Germline CDR1 is SEHNR and CDR2 is FQNEAQ (reference sequence). The length of the CDR3 is 16 residues. Primers for the PCR totalled 60 Vbeta and 13 Jbeta. Using immunoSEQ multiplex PCR, the repertoire was profiled, and TCRdb retains in-frame clones only, with some absent. Here the sample spans 150,000 to 180,000 clones, about four fifths being singletons. Sample: PBMCs. The J gene is TRBJ1-2, the V gene TRBV7-9; maybe TRBD1 (5 bases). The clonotype was recovered from a man between 18 and 35 years old in good health and CMV-seronegative. The chain's CDR3 is CASSFSFRENNYGYTF. The CDR3, as DNA: TGTGCCAGCAGCTTTTCTTTCAGGGAAAATAACTATGGCTACACCTTC.